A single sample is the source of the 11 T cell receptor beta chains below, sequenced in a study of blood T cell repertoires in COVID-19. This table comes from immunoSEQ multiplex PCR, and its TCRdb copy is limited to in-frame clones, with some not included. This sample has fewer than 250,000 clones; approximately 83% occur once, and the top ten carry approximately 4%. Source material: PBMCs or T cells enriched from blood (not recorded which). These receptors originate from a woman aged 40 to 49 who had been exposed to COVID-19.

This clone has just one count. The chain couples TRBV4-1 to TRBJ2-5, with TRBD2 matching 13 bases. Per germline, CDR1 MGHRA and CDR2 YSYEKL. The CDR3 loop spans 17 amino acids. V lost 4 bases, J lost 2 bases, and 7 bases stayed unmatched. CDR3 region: CASSPALAGGRQETQYF. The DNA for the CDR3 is TGCGCCAGCAGCCCAGCACTAGCGGGGGGGCGGCAAGAGACCCAGTACTTC.

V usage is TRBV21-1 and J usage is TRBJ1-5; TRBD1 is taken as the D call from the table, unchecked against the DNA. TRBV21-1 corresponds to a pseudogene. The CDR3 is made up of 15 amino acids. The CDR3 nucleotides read TGTGCCAGCACCCACGACAGGGGGATCAATCAGCCCCAGCATTTT. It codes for CASTHDRGINQPQHF.

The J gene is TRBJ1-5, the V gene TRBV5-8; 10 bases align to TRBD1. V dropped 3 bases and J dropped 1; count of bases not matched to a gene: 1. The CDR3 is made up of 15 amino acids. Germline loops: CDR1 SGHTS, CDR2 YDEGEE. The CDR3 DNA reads TGTGCCAGCAGCTGGGACAGGGGAAGCAATCAGCCCCAGCATTTT. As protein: CASSWDRGSNQPQHF.

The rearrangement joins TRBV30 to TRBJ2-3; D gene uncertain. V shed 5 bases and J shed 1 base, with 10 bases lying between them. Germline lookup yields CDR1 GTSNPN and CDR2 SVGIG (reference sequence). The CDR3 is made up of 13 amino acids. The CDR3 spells CAWRSTGTDTQYF. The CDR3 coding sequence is TGTGCCTGGCGGTCTACCGGCACAGATACGCAGTATTTT.

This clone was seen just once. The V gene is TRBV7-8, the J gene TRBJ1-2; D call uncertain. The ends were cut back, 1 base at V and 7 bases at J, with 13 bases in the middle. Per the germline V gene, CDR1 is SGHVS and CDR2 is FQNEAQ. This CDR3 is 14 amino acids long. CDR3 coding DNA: TGTGCCAGCAGCTTAGATATCCTGTCGGGTGGCTACACCTTC. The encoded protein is CASSLDILSGGYTF.

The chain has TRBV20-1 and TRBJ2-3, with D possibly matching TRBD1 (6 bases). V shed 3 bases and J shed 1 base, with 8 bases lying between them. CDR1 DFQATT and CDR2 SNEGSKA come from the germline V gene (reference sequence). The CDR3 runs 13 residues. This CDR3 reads CSASKGGTDTQYF. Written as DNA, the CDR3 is TGCAGTGCTAGTAAGGGGGGCACAGATACGCAGTATTTT.

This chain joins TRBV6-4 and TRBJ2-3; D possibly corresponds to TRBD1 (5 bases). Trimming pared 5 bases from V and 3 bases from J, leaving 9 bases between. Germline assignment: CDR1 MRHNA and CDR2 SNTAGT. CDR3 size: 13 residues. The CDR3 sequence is CASSFQGTDTQYF. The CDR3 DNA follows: TGTGCCAGCAGTTTTCAGGGTACAGATACGCAGTATTTT.

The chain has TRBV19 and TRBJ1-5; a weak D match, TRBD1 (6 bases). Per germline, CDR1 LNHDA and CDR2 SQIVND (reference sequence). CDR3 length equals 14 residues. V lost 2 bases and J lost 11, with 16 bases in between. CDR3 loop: CASSISGARTAQHF. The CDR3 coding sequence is TGTGCCAGTAGTATATCAGGGGCCCGTACGGCCCAGCATTTT.

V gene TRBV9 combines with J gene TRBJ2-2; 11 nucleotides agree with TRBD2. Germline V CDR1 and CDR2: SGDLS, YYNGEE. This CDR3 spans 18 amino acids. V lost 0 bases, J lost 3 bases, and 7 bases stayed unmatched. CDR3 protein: CASSVGIAGGRHTGELFF. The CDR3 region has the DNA TGTGCCAGCAGCGTAGGTATAGCGGGGGGGCGGCACACCGGGGAGCTGTTTTTT.

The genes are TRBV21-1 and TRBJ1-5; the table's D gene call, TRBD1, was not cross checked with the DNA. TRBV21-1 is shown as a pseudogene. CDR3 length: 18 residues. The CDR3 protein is CASSKVGDRATAKQPQHF. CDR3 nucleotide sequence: TGTGCCAGCAGCAAAGTAGGAGACAGGGCCACCGCTAAGCAGCCCCAGCATTTT.

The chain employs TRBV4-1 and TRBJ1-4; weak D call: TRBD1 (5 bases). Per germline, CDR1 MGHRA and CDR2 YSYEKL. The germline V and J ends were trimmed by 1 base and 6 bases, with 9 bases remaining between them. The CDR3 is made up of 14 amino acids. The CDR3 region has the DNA TGCGCCAGCAGCCAAGCGGGGGGATATGAAAAACTGTTTTTT. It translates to CASSQAGGYEKLFF.